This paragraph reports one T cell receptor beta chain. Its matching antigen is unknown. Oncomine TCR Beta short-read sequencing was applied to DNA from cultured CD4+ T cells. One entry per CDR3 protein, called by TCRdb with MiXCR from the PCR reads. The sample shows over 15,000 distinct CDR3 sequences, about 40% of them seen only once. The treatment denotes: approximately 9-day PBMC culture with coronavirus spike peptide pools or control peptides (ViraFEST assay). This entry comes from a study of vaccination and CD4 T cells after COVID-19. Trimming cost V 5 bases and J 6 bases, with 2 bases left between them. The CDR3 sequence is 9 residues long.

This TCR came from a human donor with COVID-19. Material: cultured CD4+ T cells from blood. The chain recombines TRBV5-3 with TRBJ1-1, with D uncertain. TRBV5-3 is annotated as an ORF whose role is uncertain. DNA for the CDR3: TGTGCCAGAAGTTCTGAAGCTTTCTTT. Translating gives CARSSEAFF.